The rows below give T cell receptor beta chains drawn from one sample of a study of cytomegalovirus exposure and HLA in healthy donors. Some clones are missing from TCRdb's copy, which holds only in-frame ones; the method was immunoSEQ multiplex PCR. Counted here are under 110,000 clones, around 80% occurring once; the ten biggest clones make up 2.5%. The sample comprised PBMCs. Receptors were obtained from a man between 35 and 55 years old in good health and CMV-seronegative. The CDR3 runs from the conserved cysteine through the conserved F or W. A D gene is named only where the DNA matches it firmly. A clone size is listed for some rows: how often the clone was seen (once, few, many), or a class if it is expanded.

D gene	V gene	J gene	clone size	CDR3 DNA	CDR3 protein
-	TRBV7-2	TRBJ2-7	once	TGTGCCAGCAGCTCGGACAGATTCTACGAGCAGTACTTC	CASSSDRFYEQYF
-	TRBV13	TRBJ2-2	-	TGTGCCAGCAGCAAAGGGGGATACACCGGGGAGCTGTTTTTT	CASSKGGYTGELFF
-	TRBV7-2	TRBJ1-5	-	TGTGCCAGCAGCTTAGGGGCAGGCGGCAATCAGCCCCAGCATTTT	CASSLGAGGNQPQHF
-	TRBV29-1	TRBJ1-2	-	TGCAGCGTTGGAGAGAGGGCAATAGAGGATGGCTACACCTTC	CSVGERAIEDGYTF
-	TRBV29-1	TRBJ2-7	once	TGCAGCGTTGGAGATCTCTACGAGCAGTACTTC	CSVGDLYEQYF
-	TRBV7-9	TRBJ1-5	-	TGTTCCAGCAGCTCCTCGGACAGTTATAGCAATCAGCCCCAGCATTTT	CSSSSSDSYSNQPQHF
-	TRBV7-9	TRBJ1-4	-	TGTGCCAGCAGCCTAGAAGCAGGGGCAACTAATGAAAAACTGTTTTTT	CASSLEAGATNEKLFF
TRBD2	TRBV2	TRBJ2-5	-	TGTGCCAGCAGACCGGGACTACCCCCGACCCAGTACTTC	CASRPGLPPTQYF
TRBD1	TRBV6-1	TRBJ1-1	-	TGTGCCAGCAGACGAACCGGGACAGGAAACACTGAAGCTTTCTTT	CASRRTGTGNTEAFF
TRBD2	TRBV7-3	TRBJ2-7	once	TGTGCCAGCAGCTTCGGGCGGGGGAGCTTAGGAGAGCAGTACTTC	CASSFGRGSLGEQYF
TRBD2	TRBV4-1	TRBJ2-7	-	TGCGCCAGCAGCCAGAGCGGGGAACTATACGAGCAGTACTTC	CASSQSGELYEQYF
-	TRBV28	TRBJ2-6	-	TGTGCCAGCAGTATGAGTTACTCAGGGGGAGGTGGGGCCAACGTCCTGACTTTC	CASSMSYSGGGGANVLTF
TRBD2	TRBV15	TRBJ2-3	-	TGTGCCACCAGCAGAAACAGCGGGGGGAGGGTAGATACGCAGTATTTT	CATSRNSGGRVDTQYF
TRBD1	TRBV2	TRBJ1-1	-	TGTGCCAGCAGCGTGGACAGGGTCAACACTGAAGCTTTCTTT	CASSVDRVNTEAFF
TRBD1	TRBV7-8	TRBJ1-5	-	TGTGCCAGCAGCTCCATGACAGGGCCTCAGCCCCAGCATTTT	CASSSMTGPQPQHF
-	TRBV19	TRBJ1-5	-	TGTGCCAGTAGCGGGACTAGTACTTTCAATCAGCCCCAGCATTTT	CASSGTSTFNQPQHF
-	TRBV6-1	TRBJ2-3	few	TGTGCCAGCAGTGAAGGACTAGGCACGCAGTATTTT	CASSEGLGTQYF
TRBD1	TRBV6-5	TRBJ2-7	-	TGTGCCAGCAGTTACTCTAGGGGACAGGGACTCTACGAGCAGTACTTC	CASSYSRGQGLYEQYF
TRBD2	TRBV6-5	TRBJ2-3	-	TGTGCCAGCAAGACTAGCGGGGGGACAGATACGCAGTATTTT	CASKTSGGTDTQYF
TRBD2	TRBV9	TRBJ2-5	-	TGTGCCAGCAGCGTAGGGATAGCGGGGCCGGAGACCCAGTACTTC	CASSVGIAGPETQYF
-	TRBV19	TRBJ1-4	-	TGTGCCAGTAGTGGACAGTATAATGAAAAACTGTTTTTT	CASSGQYNEKLFF
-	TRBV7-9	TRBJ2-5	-	TGTTCCAGCAGCTTCCGACAGAACCAAGAGACCCAGTACTTC	CSSSFRQNQETQYF
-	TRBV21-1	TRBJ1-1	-	TGTGCCAGCAGCAAGCTAACTTGGACAGGGAAAAACACTGAAGCTTTCTTT	CASSKLTWTGKNTEAFF
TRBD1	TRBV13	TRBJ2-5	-	TGTGCCAGCAGCCAGGACAGGGGTCAGACCCAGTACTTC	CASSQDRGQTQYF
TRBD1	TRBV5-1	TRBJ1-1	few	TGCGCCAGCAGCCAGGACAGGAGCTACAACATGAACACTGAAGCTTTCTTT	CASSQDRSYNMNTEAFF
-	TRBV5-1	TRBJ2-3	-	TGCGCCAGCAGCTACGGACGGACTTACACAGATACGCAGTATTTT	CASSYGRTYTDTQYF
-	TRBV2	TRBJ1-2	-	TGTGCCAGCAGAGAAAGACTTACCTATGGATACACCTTC	CASRERLTYGYTF
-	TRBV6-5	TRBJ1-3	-	TGTGCCAGCAGTTACGGAACAGGCTTCTCTGGAAACACCATATATTTT	CASSYGTGFSGNTIYF
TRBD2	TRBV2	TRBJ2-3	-	TGTGCCAGCAGCGAGCGGGGGGCCGGGGGAGATACGCAGTATTTT	CASSERGAGGDTQYF
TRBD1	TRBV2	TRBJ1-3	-	TGTGCCAAGTGGCTCCGGGACAGGACTTTTTTCTCTGGAAACACCATATATTTT	CAKWLRDRTFFSGNTIYF
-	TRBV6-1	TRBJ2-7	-	TGTGCCAGCACGGGGGACCCCGGGCCCTACGAGCAGTACTTC	CASTGDPGPYEQYF
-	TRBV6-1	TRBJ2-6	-	TGTGCCAGCAGTGAATCCAGGGTTTATCCTGGGGCCAACGTCCTGACTTTC	CASSESRVYPGANVLTF
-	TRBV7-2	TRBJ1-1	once	TGTGCCAGCAGCTTAGACCCAGCGGGAGGCACTGAAGCTTTCTTT	CASSLDPAGGTEAFF
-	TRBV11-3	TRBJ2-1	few	TGTGCCAGCAGTTCCAGGCGGGGTAATGAGCAGTTCTTC	CASSSRRGNEQFF
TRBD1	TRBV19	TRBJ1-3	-	TGTGCCAGTAGTACGGGACAGGGGGCGAGGACTGGAAACACCATATATTTT	CASSTGQGARTGNTIYF
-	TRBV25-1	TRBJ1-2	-	TGTGCCAGCAGTCCCATCGGGGGTTACTATGGCTACACCTTC	CASSPIGGYYGYTF
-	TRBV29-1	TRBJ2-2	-	TGCAGCGTTGTCGTTTTTACCGGGGAGCTGTTTTTT	CSVVVFTGELFF
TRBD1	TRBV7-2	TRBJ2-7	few	TGTGCCAGCAGCTTAACAGAGGGACAGGGACCCTACGAGCAGTACTTC	CASSLTEGQGPYEQYF
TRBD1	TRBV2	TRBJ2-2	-	TGTGCCAGCAGAGGGACAGACGGATTTAACACCGGGGAGCTGTTTTTT	CASRGTDGFNTGELFF
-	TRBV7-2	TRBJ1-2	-	TGTGCCAGCAGCTTAATCGGAGGGGATCATGGCTACACCTTC	CASSLIGGDHGYTF
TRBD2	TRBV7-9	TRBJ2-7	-	TGTGCCAGCAGCTCCCAGCGGGGGCCCTCCTACGAGCAGTACTTC	CASSSQRGPSYEQYF
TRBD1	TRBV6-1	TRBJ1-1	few	TGTGCCAGCCAACAGGGGAGGATCACTGAAGCTTTCTTT	CASQQGRITEAFF
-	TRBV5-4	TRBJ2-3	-	TGTGCCAGCAGCTTGGACAACACAGATACGCAGTATTTT	CASSLDNTDTQYF
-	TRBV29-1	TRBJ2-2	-	TGCAGCGTTGAAATGAAGTGGGGGGGCCCCACCGGGGAGCTGTTTTTT	CSVEMKWGGPTGELFF
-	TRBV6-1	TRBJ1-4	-	TGTGCCAGCAGTGAAGCGGGGGGGGCAGGGGAAAAACTGTTTTTT	CASSEAGGAGEKLFF
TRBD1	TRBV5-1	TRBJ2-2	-	TGCGCCAGCCGCGTTCACAGGGGATCGAACACCGGGGAGCTGTTTTTT	CASRVHRGSNTGELFF
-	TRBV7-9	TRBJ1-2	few	TGTGCCAGCAGCGTAACAACAGGGCTCGATGGCTACACCTTC	CASSVTTGLDGYTF
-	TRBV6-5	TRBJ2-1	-	TGTGCCAGCAGGGAGGGAGCAAACTACAATGAGCAGTTCTTC	CASREGANYNEQFF
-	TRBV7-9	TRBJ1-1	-	TGTGCCAGCAGCCCCAAATCTATTCTCAGCGGAGCTTTCTTT	CASSPKSILSGAFF
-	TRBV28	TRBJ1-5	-	TGTGCCAGCCGAGCCTTTTATAGCAATCAGCCCCAGCATTTT	CASRAFYSNQPQHF
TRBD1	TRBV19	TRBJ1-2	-	TGTGCCAGTAGTATGGACAGGGATCGTGGCTACACCTTC	CASSMDRDRGYTF
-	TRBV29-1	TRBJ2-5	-	TGCAGCGTTGAACCCTCGGGGAATCAGTACTTC	CSVEPSGNQYF
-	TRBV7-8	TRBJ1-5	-	TGTGCCAGCAGCGGGCAGAATCAGCCCCAGCATTTT	CASSGQNQPQHF
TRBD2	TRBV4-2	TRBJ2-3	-	TGTGCCAGCAGCCAAGAGGGACTAGCCACCAGGGCCTCTACGCAGTATTTT	CASSQEGLATRASTQYF
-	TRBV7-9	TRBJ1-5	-	TGTGCCAGCAGCTTGGCGGGATATGGCAATCAGCCCCAGCATTTT	CASSLAGYGNQPQHF